This T cell receptor beta chain was identified in a study of T-cell memory formation after mild COVID-19. Study-level findings and limits: Clones contracting across day 15 to 85 had a balanced CD4/CD8 profile; later expanding clones leaned CD4+.

5'RACE primed at constant segments yielded TCR alpha and TCR beta cDNA libraries bearing sample barcodes and UMIs. MiXCR, applied by TCRdb to the 5' RACE reads, yields one record per CDR3 protein. This table holds about 400,000 distinct CDR3 sequences, approximately 24% found once. CDR1 and CDR2 (germline): SGHTA, FQGNSA. The CDR3 is 15 amino acids. V lost 2 bases and J lost 1, with 9 bases in between. As for this clonotype: Its antigen remains unknown.

The V gene is TRBV7-2, the J gene TRBJ1-3; D is uncertain. This clonotype was obtained from an adult woman who had mild COVID-19 (a few samples of this study predate the infection). Cell type and time point are not known. Sequencing used PBMCs or a T cell subset sorted from them (not recorded which). The CDR3 protein is CASSLRVGSGNTIYF. CDR3 sequence (DNA): TGTGCCAGCAGCTTACGTGTAGGATCTGGAAACACCATATATTTT.